Listed below are T cell receptor beta chains from one sample, sequenced in a study of blood T cell repertoires in COVID-19. The table came from immunoSEQ multiplex PCR; TCRdb's copy has only in-frame clones and leaves some out. The table shows some 41,000 clones, with just over 85% occurring only once. The sequencing sample was made of peripheral blood. The receptors come from a man aged 35-49 years with active COVID-19. Each CDR3 is given with its conserved first and last residue. The D gene is left open where the match is weak. Where a row states a size, it is once, few, many or the class of an expanded clone; other rows omit it.

size: -
D: -
J: TRBJ2-3
V: TRBV7-3
CDR3: CASSPSGASDTQYF
DNA: TGTGCCAGCAGCCCGTCAGGGGCCTCGGATACGCAGTATTTT

size: -
D: TRBD1
J: TRBJ2-5
V: TRBV3-1/TRBV3-2
CDR3: CASSQRQGETQYF
DNA: TGTGCCAGCAGCCAGAGACAGGGCGAGACCCAGTACTTC

size: -
D: -
J: TRBJ1-1
V: TRBV19
CDR3: CASSVGGLNTEAFF
DNA: TGTGCCAGTAGCGTTGGGGGCCTGAACACTGAAGCTTTCTTT

size: -
D: TRBD1
J: TRBJ1-2
V: TRBV6-5
CDR3: CASIRGQGYGYTF
DNA: TGTGCCAGCATAAGAGGACAGGGGTACGGCTACACCTTC

size: -
D: -
J: TRBJ1-4
V: TRBV30
CDR3: CAWSVSRGNEKLFF
DNA: TGTGCCTGGAGTGTATCTAGGGGTAATGAAAAACTGTTTTTT

size: -
D: TRBD1
J: TRBJ1-4
V: TRBV18
CDR3: CASSPNGDRNEKLFF
DNA: TGTGCCAGCTCACCAAATGGGGACAGGAATGAAAAACTGTTTTTT

size: -
D: TRBD2
J: TRBJ2-1
V: TRBV5-1
CDR3: CASSLRGWLAGISSYNEQFF
DNA: TGCGCCAGCAGCTTGAGGGGGTGGCTAGCGGGTATAAGCTCCTACAATGAGCAGTTCTTC

size: -
D: TRBD1
J: TRBJ2-7
V: TRBV5-1
CDR3: CASRGTGSYEQYF
DNA: TGCGCCAGCAGAGGGACAGGTTCCTACGAGCAGTACTTC

size: -
D: -
J: TRBJ2-7
V: TRBV4-2
CDR3: CASSRDQGYEQYF
DNA: TGTGCCAGCAGCCGGGATCAGGGCTACGAGCAGTACTTC

size: -
D: -
J: TRBJ2-1
V: TRBV29-1
CDR3: CSVETGLGNEQFF
DNA: TGCAGCGTTGAAACGGGACTCGGCAATGAGCAGTTCTTC

size: -
D: -
J: TRBJ2-7
V: TRBV3-1/TRBV3-2
CDR3: CASSQEFSEQYF
DNA: TGTGCCAGCAGCCAAGAGTTTAGCGAGCAGTACTTC

size: -
D: TRBD1
J: TRBJ1-2
V: TRBV9
CDR3: CASWGQGTSPHYGYTF
DNA: TGTGCCAGCTGGGGACAGGGGACTTCGCCCCACTATGGCTACACCTTC

size: -
D: TRBD2
J: TRBJ2-4
V: TRBV28
CDR3: CASSQPWGGYEAKNIQYF
DNA: TGTGCCAGCAGCCAACCCTGGGGGGGGTACGAAGCCAAAAACATTCAGTACTTC

size: -
D: -
J: TRBJ1-1
V: TRBV28
CDR3: CASSTLEDAATEAFF
DNA: TGTGCCAGCAGTACTCTGGAGGACGCTGCGACTGAAGCTTTCTTT

size: -
D: TRBD1
J: TRBJ1-1
V: TRBV11-3
CDR3: CASSLGTGGAETEAFF
DNA: TGTGCCAGCAGCTTAGGGACAGGGGGCGCGGAGACTGAAGCTTTCTTT

size: -
D: -
J: TRBJ2-3
V: TRBV12-3/TRBV12-4
CDR3: CASRDSTDTQYF
DNA: TGTGCCAGCCGGGACTCTACAGATACGCAGTATTTT

size: -
D: TRBD1
J: TRBJ1-2
V: TRBV7-2
CDR3: CASSLKQGAFLNYGYTF
DNA: TGTGCCAGCTCCCTCAAGCAGGGGGCTTTTCTGAACTATGGCTACACCTTC

size: few
D: -
J: TRBJ1-6
V: TRBV3-1/TRBV3-2
CDR3: CASSQGVAGRSPLHF
DNA: TGTGCCAGCAGCCAAGGTGTAGCGGGGCGGTCACCCCTCCACTTT

size: -
D: -
J: TRBJ1-2
V: TRBV28
CDR3: CASSPAGLGYTF
DNA: TGTGCCAGCAGTCCCGCCGGGTTAGGCTACACCTTC

size: -
D: -
J: TRBJ2-7
V: TRBV5-1
CDR3: CASSLSDSHPTYEQYF
DNA: TGCGCCAGCAGCTTGTCCGACTCGCACCCTACCTACGAGCAGTACTTC

size: -
D: -
J: TRBJ2-1
V: TRBV5-1
CDR3: CASSLVSEYNEQFF
DNA: TGCGCCAGCAGCTTGGTTAGCGAATACAATGAGCAGTTCTTC

size: -
D: TRBD2
J: TRBJ2-7
V: TRBV11-1
CDR3: CAPGLPRYEQYF
DNA: TGTGCCCCGGGACTACCCCGCTACGAGCAGTACTTC

size: -
D: TRBD2
J: TRBJ2-3
V: TRBV27
CDR3: CASTRWGGADTQYF
DNA: TGTGCCAGCACCCGATGGGGGGGAGCGGATACGCAGTATTTT

size: -
D: TRBD2
J: TRBJ2-5
V: TRBV19
CDR3: CASSMVAGGPETQYF
DNA: TGTGCCAGTAGTATGGTAGCGGGAGGTCCGGAGACCCAGTACTTC

size: -
D: TRBD2
J: TRBJ2-1
V: TRBV27
CDR3: CASSLTSHSSYNEQFF
DNA: TGTGCCAGCAGTTTGACTAGCCACAGCTCCTACAATGAGCAGTTCTTC

size: once
D: TRBD2
J: TRBJ2-6
V: TRBV5-1
CDR3: CASSLEPSGTLSGANVLTF
DNA: TGCGCCAGCAGCTTGGAGCCTAGCGGGACCCTCTCTGGGGCCAACGTCCTGACTTTC

size: -
D: -
J: TRBJ2-1
V: TRBV5-4
CDR3: CASSSRNEQFF
DNA: TGTGCCAGCAGCTCTAGAAATGAGCAGTTCTTC